One and the same sample provided the 3 T cell receptor beta chains below, sequenced in a study of blood T cell repertoires in COVID-19. Produced via immunoSEQ multiplex PCR; TCRdb's table is partial and in-frame only. This table holds 100,000 or so clones, around 94% found once. Sequencing used peripheral blood. The receptors derive from a middle-aged man with active COVID-19.

The chain employs TRBV28 and TRBJ1-2; 7 bases align to TRBD1. The CDR3 runs to 11 residues. Trimming at V came to 7 bases and at J to 8 bases, leaving 4 bases not matched to a gene. Germline CDR1 MDHEN, CDR2 SYDVKM. The CDR3 sequence is CASNTGVGYTF. CDR3 coding DNA: TGTGCCAGCAACACAGGGGTCGGCTACACCTTC.

V usage is TRBV6-5 and J usage is TRBJ2-1; 11 bases line up with TRBD1. V was clipped by 6 bases and J by 6 bases; unmatched bases: 7. The germline V gene has CDR1 MNHEY and CDR2 SVGAGI. The CDR3 runs to 15 residues. In nucleotides, the CDR3 is TGTGCCAGCAGCAGACCGGGACAGGGGGGCAATGAGCAGTTCTTC. It specifies CASSRPGQGGNEQFF.

V usage is TRBV5-1 and J usage is TRBJ1-2, with 7 bases fitting TRBD1. From germline, CDR1 is SGHRS and CDR2 YFSETQ. This CDR3 is built from 14 residues. Trimming cost V 4 bases and J 2 bases; bases outside gene matches: 5. CDR3 protein: CASSRTGLNYGYTF. As DNA, the CDR3 is TGCGCCAGCAGCCGGACAGGTTTAAACTATGGCTACACCTTC. Complete variable domain (other parts from reference TRBV5-1 and TRBJ1-2): KAGVTQTPRYLIKTRGQQVTLSCSPISGHRSVSWYQQTPGQGLQFLFEYFSETQRNKGNFPGRFSGRQFSNSRSEMNVSTLELGDSALYLCASSRTGLNYGYTFGSGTRLTVV.